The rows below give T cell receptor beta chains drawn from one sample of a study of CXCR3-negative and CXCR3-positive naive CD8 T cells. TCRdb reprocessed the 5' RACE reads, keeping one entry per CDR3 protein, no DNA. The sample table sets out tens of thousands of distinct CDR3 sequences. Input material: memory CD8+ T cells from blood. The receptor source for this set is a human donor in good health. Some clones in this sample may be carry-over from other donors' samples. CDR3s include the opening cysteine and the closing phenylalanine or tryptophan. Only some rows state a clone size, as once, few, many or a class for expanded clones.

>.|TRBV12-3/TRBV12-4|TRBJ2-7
CASSLGASSYEQYF
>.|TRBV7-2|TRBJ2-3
CASSLVPLAGGFEDTQYF
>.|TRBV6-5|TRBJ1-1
CASLHRGRIPEAFF
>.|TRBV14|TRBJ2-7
CASSHPPEGLREQYF
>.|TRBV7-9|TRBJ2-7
CASSQADNYEQYF
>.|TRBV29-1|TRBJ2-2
CSATTVGTNTGELFF
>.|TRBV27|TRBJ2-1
CASDNGGGGYSEQFF
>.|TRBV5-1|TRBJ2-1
CASRGMRDGGTYNEQFF
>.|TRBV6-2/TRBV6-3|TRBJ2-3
CASSYPGGATDTQYF
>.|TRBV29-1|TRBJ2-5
CSVDGLAGTEETQYF
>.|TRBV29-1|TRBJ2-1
CSVEVAGEQFF
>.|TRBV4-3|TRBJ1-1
CASSQGRSAEAFF
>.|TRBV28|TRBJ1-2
CASRPTGGEYYGYTF
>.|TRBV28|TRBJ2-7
CASRPQGVSLPQYF
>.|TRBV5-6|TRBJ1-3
CASTWGTGYGNTIYF
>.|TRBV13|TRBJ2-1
CASSLDAREQFF
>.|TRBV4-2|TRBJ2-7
CASSPTAGLAGNEQYF
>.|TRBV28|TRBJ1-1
CASSLRTAGLNTEAFF
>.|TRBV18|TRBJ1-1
CASSKGAGNTEAFF
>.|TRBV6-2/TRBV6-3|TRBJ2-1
CASRTSRLNNEQFF
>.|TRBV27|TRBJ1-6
CASSLGGGPYNSPLHF
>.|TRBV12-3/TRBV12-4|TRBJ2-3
CASSPSGGSTDTQYF
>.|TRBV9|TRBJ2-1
CASSERGYNEQFF
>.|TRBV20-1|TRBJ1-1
CSALSEHTEAFF
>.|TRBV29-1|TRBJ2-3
CSVHGTRTDTQYF
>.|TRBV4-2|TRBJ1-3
CASSLRTEGNTIYF
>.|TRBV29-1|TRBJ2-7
CSVGRDGISYEQYF
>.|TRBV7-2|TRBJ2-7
CASSPYRGPDYEQYF
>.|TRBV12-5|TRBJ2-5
CASGLWPRVLETQYF
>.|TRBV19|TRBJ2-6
CASSIESGTSGPSGANVLTF
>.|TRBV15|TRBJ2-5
CATSREAGNQETQYF
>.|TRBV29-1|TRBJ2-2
CSVGQDVRTGELFF
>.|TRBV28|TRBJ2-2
CLQVNTGELFF
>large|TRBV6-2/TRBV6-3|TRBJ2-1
CATGLNGVNEQFF
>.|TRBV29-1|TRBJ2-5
CSVEWIREETQYF
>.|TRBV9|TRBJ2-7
CASNVHRTGTKTYEQYF
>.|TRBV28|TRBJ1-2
CASSFRDRGYYGYTF
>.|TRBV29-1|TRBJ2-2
CSVVGGFGELFF
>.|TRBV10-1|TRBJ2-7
CAIPRDGAYEQYF
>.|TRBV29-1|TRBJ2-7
CSVVTSGGPINYEQYF
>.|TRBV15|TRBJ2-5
CATSRGLQPQETQYF
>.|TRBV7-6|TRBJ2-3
CASSVELGTATDTQYF
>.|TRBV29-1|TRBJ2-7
CSVPGQGAHEQYF
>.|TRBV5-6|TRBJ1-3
CASSFWGARENTIYF
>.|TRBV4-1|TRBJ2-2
CASSPKSLAGVSYNTGELFF
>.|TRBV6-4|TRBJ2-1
CASSDSAWVSYNEQFF
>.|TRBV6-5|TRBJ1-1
CATFLGFGTEAFF
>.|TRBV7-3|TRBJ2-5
CASSKEGLAGRKEETQYF
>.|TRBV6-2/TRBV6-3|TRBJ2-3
CASSYQGGPKDTQYF
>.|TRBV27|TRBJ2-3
CASSLLWTERIDTQYF
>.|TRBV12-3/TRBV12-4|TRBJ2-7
CASSYEGGPYEQYF
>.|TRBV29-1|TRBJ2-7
CSVLLLAGVEDEQYF
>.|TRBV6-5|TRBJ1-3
CASSSSSGNTIYF
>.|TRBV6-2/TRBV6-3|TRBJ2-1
CASKGTHSYNEQFF
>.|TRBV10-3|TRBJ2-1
CAIRERLARHDNEQFF
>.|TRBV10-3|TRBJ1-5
CAISDPGPLNQPQHF
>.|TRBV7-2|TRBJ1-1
CASSLVGPLVEAFF
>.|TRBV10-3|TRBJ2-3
CAISERGLLTDTQYF
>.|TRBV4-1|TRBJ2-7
CASSQERRESYEQYF
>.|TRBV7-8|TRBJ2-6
CASSWTWDSGANVLTF